This is a list of T cell receptor beta chains from one sample in a study of post-analysis software for immune sequencing data. TCRdb recomputed calls from the PCR reads with MiXCR, one row per CDR3 protein. The sample consists of about 820,000 distinct CDR3 sequences, under 70% of them appearing once. The material sequenced was blood. These receptors were collected from a girl between 10 and 17 years old with multiple sclerosis. CDR3s include the opening cysteine and the closing phenylalanine or tryptophan. The order of the fields is V gene, J gene, D gene, clone size, CDR3 protein, CDR3 DNA. D genes are given only for firm matches. Some rows mark clone size as missing; the rest say once, few, many or name a class of expanded clone.

V: TRBV6-6
J: TRBJ1-5
D: .
size: .
CDR3: CASSPLGNGRNQPQHF
DNA: TGTGCCAGCAGTCCCCTGGGCAACGGGAGGAATCAGCCCCAGCATTTT

V: TRBV28
J: TRBJ1-1
D: TRBD1
size: .
CDR3: CASLQGNTEAFF
DNA: TGTGCCAGCCTACAGGGGAATACTGAAGCTTTCTTT

V: TRBV5-1
J: TRBJ1-2
D: TRBD1
size: .
CDR3: CASSLGQGASGYTF
DNA: TGCGCCAGCAGCTTGGGACAGGGGGCGAGTGGCTACACCTTC

V: TRBV20-1
J: TRBJ2-1
D: .
size: .
CDR3: CSARDQDRGNEQFF
DNA: TGCAGTGCTAGAGATCAGGATAGGGGGAATGAGCAGTTCTTC

V: TRBV20-1
J: TRBJ2-5
D: .
size: .
CDR3: CSASVGGSETQYF
DNA: TGCAGTGCTAGTGTGGGGGGATCGGAGACCCAGTACTTC

V: TRBV24-1
J: TRBJ2-1
D: .
size: few
CDR3: CATSDARAFNNEQFF
DNA: TGTGCCACCAGTGATGCCCGGGCCTTTAATAATGAGCAGTTCTTC

V: TRBV10-3
J: TRBJ2-5
D: TRBD1
size: .
CDR3: CAISRDREETQYF
DNA: TGTGCCATCAGTCGGGACAGGGAAGAGACCCAGTACTTC

V: TRBV6-6
J: TRBJ1-2
D: .
size: many
CDR3: CASTKGQGVYGYTF
DNA: TGTGCCAGCACCAAAGGGCAGGGCGTCTATGGCTACACCTTC

V: TRBV29-1
J: TRBJ2-5
D: TRBD2
size: .
CDR3: CSVEDQGASGRHIQETQYF
DNA: TGCAGCGTTGAAGATCAGGGGGCTAGCGGGAGGCACATTCAAGAGACCCAGTACTTC

V: TRBV13
J: TRBJ1-6
D: TRBD1
size: .
CDR3: CASSFTGGSLYNSPLHF
DNA: TGTGCCAGCAGCTTCACAGGGGGCTCCCTTTATAATTCACCCCTCCACTTT

V: TRBV10-3
J: TRBJ1-6
D: .
size: few
CDR3: CAISESMRIMGDSPLHF
DNA: TGTGCCATCAGTGAGTCTATGCGAATAATGGGGGATTCACCCCTCCACTTT

V: TRBV10-1
J: TRBJ1-4
D: TRBD1
size: once
CDR3: CASSDRTGPNEKLFF
DNA: TGCGCCAGCAGTGACCGGACAGGGCCTAATGAAAAACTGTTTTTT